This T cell receptor (beta chain) was captured in a study of CD8 T cells in Susac syndrome. After extraction with the RNeasy kit, about 0.5 to 1 ug of the RNA was reverse transcribed using random hexamers. MiXCR, run by TCRdb on the immunoSEQ multiplex PCR reads, gives a single entry per CDR3 protein. The table shows about 300,000 distinct CDR3 sequences, with roughly 85% occurring only once. The V end was cut by 2 bases, the J end by 4 bases, with 14 bases between. CDR1 is MNHEY, CDR2 SMNVEV, per germline (reference sequence). This CDR3 region has 16 residues. This clonotype is a singleton in its sample. CD8+ and CD4+ T cells were negatively isolated; TEMRA cells were FACS-enriched.

V is TRBV27 and J is TRBJ2-2, with a weak D call TRBD2 (5 bases). The specimen sequenced was CD8+ T cells from PBMCs. The sequence was obtained from a human donor with multiple sclerosis. CDR3 DNA sequence: TGTGCCAGCAGTTTAATCGCGGGTTCGGGCACCGGGGAGCTGTTTTTT. It specifies CASSLIAGSGTGELFF.